Below, 32 T cell receptor beta chains from the same sample are listed, as sequenced in a study of CD8 T cells in Susac syndrome. Random hexamers were used to reverse transcribe the RNA input (roughly 0.5 to 1 ug). From the immunoSEQ multiplex PCR reads, TCRdb called clonotypes with MiXCR, one entry per CDR3 protein. Of about 160,000 distinct CDR3 sequences listed, roughly 94% were seen once; the top ten hold 0.065% to 0.085%. The sample comprised CD4+ T cells from PBMCs. These receptors were taken from a human donor in good health.

The gene calls are TRBV2 and TRBJ2-7, with TRBD2 matching 7 bases. V shed 10 bases, J shed 7 bases, and the junction held 10 bases outside the gene matches. Looked up from germline, CDR1 is SNHLY and CDR2 is FYNNEI. CDR3 length: 12 amino acids. CDR3 residues: CATRGGGFEQYF. CDR3 coding DNA: TGTGCCACCCGCGGGGGAGGGTTTGAGCAGTACTTC.

The chain has TRBV19 and TRBJ1-1, with 9 bases matching TRBD1. Germline CDR1 and CDR2: LNHDA and SQIVND (reference sequence). This CDR3 has 13 residues. J gave up 2 bases and V 8 bases, and 3 bases lay outside the gene matches. The CDR3 here is CASRDRENTEAFF. The DNA for the CDR3 is TGTGCCAGTCGGGACAGGGAAAACACTGAAGCTTTCTTT. Together with reference TRBV19 and TRBJ1-1, the CDR3 gives the full variable domain: DGGITQSPKYLFRKEGQNVTLSCEQNLNHDAMYWYRQDPGQGLRLIYYSQIVNDFQKGDIAEGYSVSREKKESFPLTVTSAQKNPTAFYLCASRDRENTEAFFGQGTRLTVV.

This sequence joins TRBV24-1 and TRBJ1-1; D perhaps matches TRBD1 (6 bases). Trimming removed 5 bases from V and 11 bases from J, with 20 bases in between. This CDR3 spans 14 amino acids. Germline loops: CDR1 KGHDR, CDR2 SFDVKD. The CDR3 region is CATSAPPQGLRAFF. For the CDR3, the DNA is TGTGCCACCAGTGCTCCCCCGCAGGGGTTGCGGGCTTTCTTT.

The V gene is TRBV19, the J gene TRBJ2-7; 7 positions match TRBD1. The CDR3 covers 15 residues. CDR1 and CDR2 (germline): LNHDA, SQIVND (reference sequence). J was trimmed by 6 bases and V by 4 bases; bases with no gene match: 12. The CDR3: CASSSRSGTAGEQYF. The CDR3, as DNA: TGTGCCAGTAGTAGTAGGTCCGGGACAGCAGGCGAGCAGTACTTC.

The chain employs TRBV2 and TRBJ1-2; 9 bases are shared with TRBD1. Germline V gene data show CDR1 as SNHLY and CDR2 as FYNNEI. This CDR3 contains 14 residues. Trimming cost V 6 bases and J 4 bases; bases outside gene matches: 6. The CDR3 sequence is CASRRGTGSYGYTF. CDR3 bases: TGTGCCAGCAGACGCGGGACAGGGAGCTATGGCTACACCTTC.

The rearrangement uses TRBV27 and TRBJ2-6; the match to TRBD1 covers 7 bases. The CDR3 sequence is 17 residues long. The germline gives CDR1 MNHEY, CDR2 SMNVEV (reference sequence). The V gene end was trimmed by 5 bases and the J gene end by 2 bases; junction bases not matched to a gene: 9. In DNA, the CDR3 is TGTGCCAGCAGTAGAAATACTGACAGGGCTGGGGCCAACGTCCTGACTTTC. Translating it yields CASSRNTDRAGANVLTF.

This chain links TRBV6-1 with TRBJ1-5; 10 nucleotides agree with TRBD1. Germline V CDR1 and CDR2: MNHNS, SASEGT. This CDR3 has 15 amino acids. The V gene end was trimmed by 6 bases and the J gene end by 2 bases; junction bases not matched to a gene: 4. CDR3 amino acids: CASSPGTGGNQPQHF. DNA of the CDR3: TGTGCCAGCAGCCCCGGGACAGGGGGCAATCAGCCCCAGCATTTT.

The chain couples TRBV9 to TRBJ1-1, with a possible D match to TRBD1 (5 bases). V lost 2 bases, J lost 1 base, and 9 bases lay in between. The CDR3 has 14 amino acids. Germline lookup yields CDR1 SGDLS and CDR2 YYNGEE. The CDR3 DNA sequence: TGTGCCAGCAGCGTCGGGGCGCCGAACACTGAAGCTTTCTTT. Its translation: CASSVGAPNTEAFF.

The chain joins TRBV10-3 to TRBJ1-1; TRBD1 aligns across 8 bases. Germline V gives CDR1 ENHRY, CDR2 SYGVKD. This CDR3 has 17 amino acids. J lost 1 base, V lost 3 bases, and 10 bases had no gene match. CDR3 sequence reads: CAISDYRGVIKNTEAFF. In DNA form, the CDR3 reads TGTGCCATCAGTGATTACAGGGGGGTCATCAAGAACACTGAAGCTTTCTTT.

This clonotype was counted once. The chain's CDR3 is CASSPGEGTDTQYF. The CDR3 nucleotides are TGTGCCAGCAGCCCTGGGGAGGGAACAGATACGCAGTATTTT. The gene calls are TRBV14 and TRBJ2-3, with 7 bases aligning to TRBD2. V shed 4 bases and J 3 bases; nucleotides not matched to a gene: 4. CDR1 and CDR2 (germline): SGHDN, FVKESK. This CDR3 has 14 amino acids.

The rearrangement uses TRBV6-6 and TRBJ1-2; D gene ambiguous. CDR1 and CDR2 (germline): MNHNY, SVGAGI (reference sequence). The CDR3 has 15 amino acids. The V end was cut by 0 bases, the J end by 4 bases, with 12 bases between. The CDR3 reads CASSYSNSVVYGYTF. The DNA for the CDR3 is TGTGCCAGCAGTTACTCTAACAGCGTCGTCTATGGCTACACCTTC.

This chain uses TRBV5-1 with TRBJ1-1; D unresolved. CDR1 and CDR2 from the germline V gene are SGHRS and YFSETQ. V lost 4 bases and J 0 bases, leaving 22 bases between the germline ends. CDR3 length: 18 residues. The CDR3 spells CASSADGNSHYMNTEAFF. CDR3 bases: TGCGCCAGCAGCGCCGATGGAAACTCTCACTACATGAACACTGAAGCTTTCTTT.

V and J are TRBV28 and TRBJ2-7; D is ambiguous. Per the germline V gene, CDR1 is MDHEN and CDR2 is SYDVKM. The CDR3 covers 13 residues. V was pared by 3 bases and J by 1 base, with 7 bases between. CDR3 nucleotides: TGTGCCAGCAGTTTCGGGCAGTCCTACGAGCAGTACTTC. Its translation is CASSFGQSYEQYF.

The chain joins TRBV30 to TRBJ1-2, with a tentative D call TRBD1 (6 bases). Trimming shortened V by 6 bases and J by 2 bases, and 16 bases separated the two germline ends. Per the germline V gene, CDR1 is GTSNPN and CDR2 is SVGIG (reference sequence). This CDR3 spans 14 amino acids. Written as DNA, the CDR3 is TGTGCCTGTTTATCGGGGGGGCGCAACTATGGCTACACCTTC. Protein sequence: CACLSGGRNYGYTF.

The rearrangement joins TRBV20-1 to TRBJ2-7; 9 bases fit TRBD1. CDR1 is DFQATT, CDR2 SNEGSKA, per germline (reference sequence). This CDR3 spans 14 amino acids. The J segment lost 5 bases and the V segment lost 5 bases, leaving 10 bases of the junction unmatched. CDR3 DNA sequence: TGCAGTGCTCCTTCCCCGGGACAGGGTAACGAGCAGTACTTC. Amino acids: CSAPSPGQGNEQYF.

The chain employs TRBV7-2 and TRBJ2-5; TRBD2 aligns across 14 bases. Germline-derived CDR1 and CDR2 are SGHTA and FQGNSA. V was clipped by 5 bases and J by 5 bases; unmatched bases: 4. The CDR3 loop spans 15 amino acids. This CDR3 is CASSRRTSGGETQYF. CDR3 DNA: TGTGCCAGCAGCCGAAGGACTAGCGGGGGGGAGACCCAGTACTTC.

The V gene is TRBV5-1, the J gene TRBJ2-2; weak D call: TRBD2 (5 bases). Germline-derived CDR1 and CDR2 are SGHRS and YFSETQ. CDR3 length: 15 amino acids. The germline V and J ends were trimmed by 0 bases and 2 bases, with 8 bases remaining between them. The CDR3 bases are TGCGCCAGCAGCTTGGTACCGGGAAACACCGGGGAGCTGTTTTTT. Translating gives CASSLVPGNTGELFF.

The V call is TRBV7-9, the J call TRBJ2-1; TRBD2 matches 7 bases. Trimming cost V 5 bases and J 2 bases; bases outside gene matches: 15. Germline V CDR1 and CDR2: SEHNR, FQNEAQ (reference sequence). The CDR3 totals 18 residues. CDR3 region: CASSPIPPSGAAYNEQFF. The CDR3 DNA follows: TGTGCCAGCAGCCCCATCCCCCCTAGCGGCGCCGCCTACAATGAGCAGTTCTTC. The variable domain in full, completed from reference TRBV7-9 and TRBJ2-1, reads DTGVSQNPRHKITKRGQNVTFRCDPISEHNRLYWYRQTLGQGPEFLTYFQNEAQLEKSRLLSDRFSAERPKGSFSTLEIQRTEQGDSAMYLCASSPIPPSGAAYNEQFFGPGTRLTVL.

This chain uses TRBV20-1 with TRBJ1-5, with D possibly TRBD1 on 5 matching bases. There are 13 residues in the CDR3. The ends were cut back, 0 bases at V and 8 bases at J, with 11 bases in the middle. Looked up from germline, CDR1 is DFQATT and CDR2 is SNEGSKA (reference sequence). The CDR3 here is CSARDGGGKPQHF. CDR3 DNA: TGCAGTGCTAGAGATGGGGGGGGTAAGCCCCAGCATTTT.

The genes are TRBV6-2 or TRBV6-3 and TRBJ2-1; D call uncertain. CDR1 is MNHEY, CDR2 SVGEGT, per germline. V was pared by 2 bases and J by 2 bases, with 13 bases between. CDR3 size: 16 residues. CDR3 sequence reads: CASSYKGIGPYNEQFF. The CDR3 DNA sequence: TGTGCCAGCAGTTACAAGGGAATAGGGCCCTACAATGAGCAGTTCTTC.

The chain is built from TRBV10-3 and TRBJ2-5; 7 nucleotides align to TRBD2. The CDR3 runs to 17 residues. Germline CDR1 reads ENHRY; CDR2 reads SYGVKD. V was clipped by 6 bases and J by 2 bases; unmatched bases: 15. DNA for the CDR3: TGTGCCATCAGCCCACGCCCTCCAACAGCGGGGCAAGAGACCCAGTACTTC. Protein product: CAISPRPPTAGQETQYF.

This clonotype was observed once. The chain employs TRBV7-2 and TRBJ2-3; no firm D call. V was pared by 1 base and J by 1 base, with 3 bases between. Germline assignment: CDR1 SGHTA and CDR2 FQGNSA. The CDR3 has 13 amino acids. CDR3 in DNA: TGTGCCAGCAGCTTAGACGGCACAGATACGCAGTATTTT. This sequence encodes CASSLDGTDTQYF.

The V call is TRBV19, the J call TRBJ2-2; the D gene is possibly TRBD2 (6 bases). The CDR3 covers 14 residues. The V gene lost 2 bases and the J gene lost 7 bases, with 11 bases spanning the gap. Germline assignment: CDR1 LNHDA and CDR2 SQIVND (reference sequence). CDR3 nucleotide sequence: TGTGCCAGTAGTATACCTGGCGGGAACGGGGAGCTGTTTTTT. This sequence encodes CASSIPGGNGELFF.

The chain couples TRBV1 to TRBJ1-6. TRBV1 is a pseudogene. The CDR3 has 14 residues. The CDR3 sequence is CTSSLLLGNSPLHF. In nucleotides, the CDR3 is TGCACCAGCAGCCTCCTCCTGGGCAATTCACCCCTCCACTTT.

This chain uses TRBV28 with TRBJ2-3; TRBD1 matches 10 bases. The germline V gene encodes CDR1 MDHEN and CDR2 SYDVKM. V was clipped by 4 bases and J by 1 base; unmatched bases: 8. This CDR3 is built from 17 residues. The CDR3 DNA follows: TGTGCCAGCAGTTCGCCCTTGGACAGGGGGGGCACAGATACGCAGTATTTT. Its translation: CASSSPLDRGGTDTQYF.

The V and J genes are TRBV29-1 and TRBJ2-5; unclear D gene. The V end was cut by 2 bases, the J end by 5 bases, with 3 bases between. Germline values: CDR1 SQVTM, CDR2 ANQGSEA. The CDR3 runs to 10 residues. The CDR3: CSVELETQYF. The CDR3 DNA reads as TGCAGCGTTGAACTTGAGACCCAGTACTTC.

This chain links TRBV7-9 with TRBJ2-7; TRBD2 matches 7 bases. Germline assignment: CDR1 SEHNR and CDR2 FQNEAQ (reference sequence). With V trimmed by 1 base and J by 3 bases, 9 bases remained unmatched. The CDR3 sequence is 16 residues long. The CDR3 loop is CASSLVWRGSRYEQYF. In DNA form, the CDR3 reads TGTGCCAGCAGCTTAGTTTGGCGGGGGAGCCGCTACGAGCAGTACTTC.

The chain links TRBV28 to TRBJ2-7; 7 nucleotides line up with TRBD1. In germline, CDR1 is MDHEN, CDR2 SYDVKM. The CDR3 contains 15 residues. The V segment lost 4 bases and the J segment 1 base; nucleotides outside the gene matches: 7. The CDR3 bases are TGTGCCAGCAGTTCCCTCGGGACAGCGTCCTACGAGCAGTACTTC. Protein sequence: CASSSLGTASYEQYF. The full variable domain, completed using reference TRBV28 and TRBJ2-7, is DVKVTQSSRYLVKRTGEKVFLECVQDMDHENMFWYRQDPGLGLRLIYFSYDVKMKEKGDIPEGYSVSREKKERFSLILESASTNQTSMYLCASSSLGTASYEQYFGPGTRLTVT.

The V gene is TRBV5-1, the J gene TRBJ1-4; 9 positions match TRBD1. The CDR3 covers 15 residues. CDR1 is SGHRS and CDR2 is YFSETQ in the germline V gene. Germline trimming cut 4 bases from V and 5 bases from J; bases unmatched to any gene: 6. CDR3 coding DNA: TGCGCCAGCAGCCCCGGGGGGACAGGGAATGAAAAACTGTTTTTT. Translating gives CASSPGGTGNEKLFF.

This clonotype has only a few counts. The chain employs TRBV28 and TRBJ2-7; no clear D. The CDR3 consists of 11 residues. Germline V gene lookup returns CDR1 MDHEN and CDR2 SYDVKM. V was clipped by 2 bases and J by 2 bases, with 1 base between them. The CDR3 DNA reads TGTGCCAGCAGTTTAACCTACGAGCAGTACTTC. It specifies CASSLTYEQYF.

This clonotype was observed once. V gene TRBV5-4 combines with J gene TRBJ2-7; 9 nucleotides agree with TRBD2. The CDR3 runs 14 residues. CDR1 is SGHNT, CDR2 YYREEE, per germline (reference sequence). With V trimmed by 2 bases and J by 5 bases, 5 bases remained unmatched. CDR3 protein: CASSLAGGLHEQYF. The CDR3, as DNA: TGTGCCAGCAGCTTAGCGGGAGGTCTCCACGAGCAGTACTTC.

A few counts support this clonotype. The chain has TRBV12-3 or TRBV12-4 and TRBJ2-7, with TRBD1 matching 8 bases. The CDR3 runs to 15 residues. Trimming at V came to 7 bases and at J to 3 bases, leaving 11 bases not matched to a gene. The CDR3 spells CASTLNGQGDYEQYF. The CDR3 nucleotides read TGTGCCAGCACCCTAAACGGACAGGGTGACTACGAGCAGTACTTC.